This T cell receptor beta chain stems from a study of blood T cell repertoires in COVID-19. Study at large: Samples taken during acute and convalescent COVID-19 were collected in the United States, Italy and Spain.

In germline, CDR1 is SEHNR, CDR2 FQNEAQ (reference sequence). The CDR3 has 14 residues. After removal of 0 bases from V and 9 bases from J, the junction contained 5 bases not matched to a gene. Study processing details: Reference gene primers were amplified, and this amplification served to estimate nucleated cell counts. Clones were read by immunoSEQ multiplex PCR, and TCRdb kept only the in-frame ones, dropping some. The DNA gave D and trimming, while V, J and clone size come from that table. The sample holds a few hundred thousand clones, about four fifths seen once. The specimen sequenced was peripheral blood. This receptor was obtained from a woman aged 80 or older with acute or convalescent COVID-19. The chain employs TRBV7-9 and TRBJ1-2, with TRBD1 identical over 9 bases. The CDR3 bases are TGTGCCAGCAGCTTAGCGACAGGGGGAACGAGCTACACCTTC. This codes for CASSLATGGTSYTF.